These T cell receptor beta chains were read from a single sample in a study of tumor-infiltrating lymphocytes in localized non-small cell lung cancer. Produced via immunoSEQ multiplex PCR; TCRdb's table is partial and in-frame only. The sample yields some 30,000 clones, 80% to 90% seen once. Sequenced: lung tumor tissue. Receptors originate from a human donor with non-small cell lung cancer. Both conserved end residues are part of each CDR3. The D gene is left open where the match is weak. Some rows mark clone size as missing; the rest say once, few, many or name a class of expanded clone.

CDR3nt: TGTGCCATCAGTGAGTCATTAGGGGGCACCGGGGAGCTGTTTTTT
CDR3aa: CAISESLGGTGELFF
j_gene: TRBJ2-2
abundance: NA
v_gene: TRBV10-3
d_gene: NA

CDR3nt: TGTGCCAGCGGTACACAGGGGTACGAGCAGTACTTC
CDR3aa: CASGTQGYEQYF
j_gene: TRBJ2-7
abundance: NA
v_gene: TRBV11-2
d_gene: TRBD1

CDR3nt: TGTGCCAGCAGCTTAATAGAGGGCGGAAAACTGTTTTTT
CDR3aa: CASSLIEGGKLFF
j_gene: TRBJ1-4
abundance: NA
v_gene: TRBV7-3
d_gene: NA

CDR3nt: TGTGCCAGCAGCTTGATGTTTGGGACAGGGTCCTACGAGCAGTACTTC
CDR3aa: CASSLMFGTGSYEQYF
j_gene: TRBJ2-7
abundance: NA
v_gene: TRBV5-4
d_gene: TRBD1

CDR3nt: TGTGCCAGCAGCCCGAGCGGGGGGGCTTTAGATCCCTACGAGCAGTACTTC
CDR3aa: CASSPSGGALDPYEQYF
j_gene: TRBJ2-7
abundance: few
v_gene: TRBV9
d_gene: TRBD2

CDR3nt: TGCAGCGCCACCCATGGGACATCCCGAGGAGGGACCCAGTACTTC
CDR3aa: CSATHGTSRGGTQYF
j_gene: TRBJ2-5
abundance: NA
v_gene: TRBV29-1
d_gene: NA

CDR3nt: TGTGCCAGCAGCTATCGACAGGATATTGAAAAACTGTTTTTT
CDR3aa: CASSYRQDIEKLFF
j_gene: TRBJ1-4
abundance: NA
v_gene: TRBV7-9
d_gene: NA

CDR3nt: TGTGCCAGCAGCTTAGAAGGGAACATTCAGTACTTC
CDR3aa: CASSLEGNIQYF
j_gene: TRBJ2-4
abundance: NA
v_gene: TRBV11-3
d_gene: NA

CDR3nt: TGCGCCAGCAGCTTGGGGACAGGACCGGGCTATGGCTACACCTTC
CDR3aa: CASSLGTGPGYGYTF
j_gene: TRBJ1-2
abundance: NA
v_gene: TRBV5-1
d_gene: TRBD1

CDR3nt: TGTGCCAGCATGGGTAACACTGAAGCTTTCTTT
CDR3aa: CASMGNTEAFF
j_gene: TRBJ1-1
abundance: NA
v_gene: TRBV6-5
d_gene: NA

CDR3nt: TGTGCCAGCTCACCATCCGAAACGTTGACTTATGGCTACACCTTC
CDR3aa: CASSPSETLTYGYTF
j_gene: TRBJ1-2
abundance: NA
v_gene: TRBV18
d_gene: NA

CDR3nt: TGCAGCGTTGAAGAAGGGACAGGCAACTATGGCTACACCTTC
CDR3aa: CSVEEGTGNYGYTF
j_gene: TRBJ1-2
abundance: NA
v_gene: TRBV29-1
d_gene: TRBD1

CDR3nt: TGTGCCAGCACCAGACAGGGGGGGGACACTGAAGCTTTCTTT
CDR3aa: CASTRQGGDTEAFF
j_gene: TRBJ1-1
abundance: once
v_gene: TRBV6-6
d_gene: TRBD1

CDR3nt: TGTGCCAGCAGCTTGTACGGGATTTCCTACGAGCAGTACTTC
CDR3aa: CASSLYGISYEQYF
j_gene: TRBJ2-7
abundance: NA
v_gene: TRBV5-6
d_gene: NA